Presented here are 24 T cell receptor beta chains from one specimen sequenced in a study of blood T cells in healthy people across ages (dated by TCRdb to 2014 to 2015). The method was 5' RACE. Reads for this sample came from an Illumina HiSeq 2500. A second about 7 to 11 cycle PCR used a sample-barcoded 5' primer and a J-beta primer mix. TCRdb applied fastp at Q25 and MiXCR to the public reads, then kept only in-frame beta chains. Duplicate CDR3 protein sequences are folded into a single record with the most common DNA and genes. In this sample the table shows more than 650,000 distinct CDR3 sequences, approximately 24% of which occur a single time. Approximately 2.9% of the sample goes to the ten largest clones. The sample was also linked to a second study, of T cells of mothers and their children.

The sample taken for sequencing was blood. Every receptor here comes from a boy under 18 in good health.

This chain links TRBV7-2 with TRBJ2-1; 14 bases agree with TRBD2. The CDR3 is made up of 15 amino acids. The germline CDR1 and CDR2 sequences are SGHTA and FQGNSA. The ends lost 5 bases at V and 7 bases at J; junction bases unmatched: 4. Here the CDR3 DNA reads TGTGCCAGCAGCCGGACTAGCGGGAGGTGGAATGAGCAGTTCTTC. Amino acid sequence: CASSRTSGRWNEQFF. The entire variable domain, with the rest obtained from reference TRBV7-2 and TRBJ2-1, is as follows: GAGVSQSPSNKVTEKGKDVELRCDPISGHTALYWYRQSLGQGLEFLIYFQGNSAPDKSGLPSDRFSAERTGGSVSTLTIQRTQQEDSAVYLCASSRTSGRWNEQFFGPGTRLTVL.

This clonotype appeared a few times. The CDR3 coding sequence is TGCGCCAGCAGCTTTCTAGGACAGGGATCAACCGAGCAGTACTTC. Translated: CASSFLGQGSTEQYF. The genes are TRBV5-1 and TRBJ2-7; 8 bases align to TRBD1. V lost 2 bases, J lost 6 bases, and 10 bases stayed unmatched. The CDR3 length is 15 residues. CDR1 SGHRS and CDR2 YFSETQ come from the germline V gene.

The chain employs TRBV2 and TRBJ2-2, with D possibly matching TRBD2 (5 bases). CDR3 length: 15 residues. Between the trimmed V and J ends, which lost 5 bases and 5 bases, there was a span of 15 bases. Germline V CDR1 and CDR2: SNHLY, FYNNEI. The CDR3 DNA follows: TGTGCCAGCAGTCTGGAGGACCCAAGGACCGGGGAGCTGTTTTTT. Its protein is CASSLEDPRTGELFF. Full variable domain (outside the CDR3, taken from reference TRBV2 and TRBJ2-2): EPEVTQTPSHQVTQMGQEVILRCVPISNHLYFYWYRQILGQKVEFLVSFYNNEISEKSEIFDDQFSVERPDGSNFTLKIRSTKLEDSAMYFCASSLEDPRTGELFFGEGSRLTVL.

The sample holds many counts of this clonotype. The genes are TRBV29-1 and TRBJ2-7; TRBD2 matches 9 bases. The CDR3 is 15 amino acids. Germline values: CDR1 SQVTM, CDR2 ANQGSEA. V lost 2 bases and J lost 1; bases outside the gene matches: 6. The CDR3 sequence is CSVESLAGISYEQYF. The CDR3 bases are TGCAGCGTTGAATCTCTAGCGGGGATATCCTACGAGCAGTACTTC.

This clonotype occurred a few times. This chain links TRBV20-1 with TRBJ2-1; 8 bases map to TRBD1. V lost 5 bases to trimming and J lost 7 bases; unmatched junction nucleotides: 4. There are 12 residues in the CDR3. In germline, CDR1 is DFQATT, CDR2 SNEGSKA (reference sequence). The CDR3, as DNA: TGCAGTGCTGAGGACAGGGTAAATGAGCAGTTCTTC. Protein sequence: CSAEDRVNEQFF.

V usage is TRBV6-1 and J usage is TRBJ1-5, with 8 positions matching TRBD1. The CDR3 has 17 amino acids. Germline V gives CDR1 MNHNS, CDR2 SASEGT. The junction had 12 bases not matched to a gene; V was cut back by 5 bases and J by 3 bases. CDR3 nucleotides: TGTGCCAGCAGTCCATTCCGGACAGGGAAGAACAATCAGCCCCAGCATTTT. As protein: CASSPFRTGKNNQPQHF.

This chain uses TRBV9 with TRBJ2-4; a possible D gene is TRBD1 (5 bases). The CDR3 spans 14 residues. V was cut by 2 bases and J by 4 bases, with 10 bases left in between. The germline CDR1 and CDR2 sequences are SGDLS and YYNGEE. The CDR3 sequence: CASSVSPGKNIQYF. DNA for the CDR3: TGTGCCAGCAGCGTTAGCCCAGGGAAAAACATTCAGTACTTC. Based on the CDR3 plus reference TRBV9 and TRBJ2-4, the full variable domain is DSGVTQTPKHLITATGQRVTLRCSPRSGDLSVYWYQQSLDQGLQFLIQYYNGEERAKGNILERFSAQQFPDLHSELNLSSLELGDSALYFCASSVSPGKNIQYFGAGTRLSVL.

There are a few counts of this clonotype. The V call is TRBV30, the J call TRBJ2-3; 8 positions agree with TRBD2. Germline V CDR1 and CDR2: GTSNPN, SVGIG (reference sequence). The CDR3 totals 20 residues. V was clipped by 3 bases and J by 2 bases; unmatched bases: 22. The CDR3 loop is CAWRYHSLGIAGYLTDTQYF. For the CDR3, the DNA is TGTGCCTGGAGGTACCACTCCCTCGGGATAGCGGGATACCTCACAGATACGCAGTATTTT.

The V call is TRBV7-9, the J call TRBJ2-1, with D uncertain. V was shortened by 4 bases and J by 3 bases, with 13 bases between the two germline ends. The CDR3 has 15 residues. Germline V gene data show CDR1 as SEHNR and CDR2 as FQNEAQ (reference sequence). The CDR3 DNA reads TGTGCCAGCAGCTCCCCCCAATGGCACTACAATGAGCAGTTCTTC. Amino acids: CASSSPQWHYNEQFF. The full variable domain, rest sourced from reference TRBV7-9 and TRBJ2-1, is DTGVSQNPRHKITKRGQNVTFRCDPISEHNRLYWYRQTLGQGPEFLTYFQNEAQLEKSRLLSDRFSAERPKGSFSTLEIQRTEQGDSAMYLCASSSPQWHYNEQFFGPGTRLTVL.

This clonotype was observed a few times. This chain links TRBV19 with TRBJ2-2, with 8 bases matching TRBD2. J was trimmed by 6 bases and V by 3 bases; bases with no gene match: 9. Looked up from germline, CDR1 is LNHDA and CDR2 is SQIVND (reference sequence). CDR3 length: 16 residues. The CDR3 region is CASSIGRGGQAGELFF. The DNA for the CDR3 is TGTGCCAGTAGTATCGGCCGGGGGGGCCAGGCCGGGGAGCTGTTTTTT.

This clonotype has only a few counts. The chain recombines TRBV20-1 with TRBJ1-2; D is possibly TRBD1 (5 bases). Germline V CDR1 and CDR2: DFQATT, SNEGSKA (reference sequence). This CDR3 comprises 14 residues. Trimming removed 2 bases at V and 4 bases at J, with 14 bases between. CDR3 in amino acids: CSARQIRDCYGYTF. CDR3 in DNA: TGCAGTGCTAGACAAATCCGGGACTGCTATGGCTACACCTTC.

This clonotype was detected many times. The rearrangement joins TRBV20-1 to TRBJ1-6, with D perhaps matching TRBD1 (6 bases). CDR1 is DFQATT, CDR2 SNEGSKA, per germline (reference sequence). The V end lost 5 bases, the J end lost 10 bases, and 21 bases lay between the germline ends. The CDR3 is made up of 15 amino acids. The CDR3 nucleotides are TGCAGTGCTCCACGGGACAACTCTCGAGGGTCACCCCTCCACTTT. It translates to CSAPRDNSRGSPLHF.

The sample holds a few counts of this clonotype. J is TRBJ1-2 and V is TRBV15; the D gene is possibly TRBD1 (6 bases). The CDR3 length is 17 residues. Germline values: CDR1 LNHNV, CDR2 YYDKDF (reference sequence). With 0 bases removed from V and 1 base from J, the gap between germline ends came to 15 bases. The CDR3, as DNA: TGTGCCACCAGCAGAGATCGCGCGGACAGATATAACTATGGCTACACCTTC. Translating gives CATSRDRADRYNYGYTF.

V usage is TRBV28 and J usage is TRBJ2-5; 7 positions agree with TRBD1. There are 15 residues in the CDR3. J gave up 5 bases and V 3 bases, and 9 bases lay outside the gene matches. Germline lookup yields CDR1 MDHEN and CDR2 SYDVKM. CDR3 DNA sequence: TGTGCCAGCAGTTTCCGACAGGGCAGGCAGGAGACCCAGTACTTC. Residues: CASSFRQGRQETQYF.

The J gene is TRBJ1-4, the V gene TRBV2; TRBD1 is a possible D gene (5 bases). From germline, CDR1 is SNHLY and CDR2 FYNNEI. V was clipped by 8 bases and J by 1 base, with 17 bases between them. The CDR3 is 16 residues long. CDR3 amino acids: CASLKSRGGTNEKLFF. As DNA, the CDR3 is TGTGCCAGCCTAAAGAGTAGGGGTGGAACTAATGAAAAACTGTTTTTT.

This clonotype was picked up a small number of times. V gene TRBV28 combines with J gene TRBJ2-7; D is possibly TRBD1 (5 bases). The CDR3 length is 16 residues. V was clipped by 1 base and J by 3 bases, with 16 bases between them. Germline V gene lookup returns CDR1 MDHEN and CDR2 SYDVKM. CDR3 residues: CASSLSPKTDIYEQYF. CDR3 coding DNA: TGTGCCAGCAGTTTATCCCCAAAGACAGATATCTACGAGCAGTACTTC.

The V gene is TRBV28, the J gene TRBJ1-2; tentatively, D is TRBD1 (6 bases). Germline loops: CDR1 MDHEN, CDR2 SYDVKM. The CDR3 spans 14 residues. The V end lost 6 bases, the J end lost 4 bases, and 15 bases lay between the germline ends. The chain's CDR3 is CASRSGGASYGYTF. CDR3 in DNA: TGTGCCAGCAGGTCGGGGGGGGCTAGCTATGGCTACACCTTC.

This clonotype was seen a single time. This rearrangement joins TRBV11-3 to TRBJ1-5; 9 nucleotides match TRBD1. Trimming at V came to 5 bases and at J to 2 bases, leaving 4 bases not matched to a gene. The CDR3 has 15 amino acids. Germline CDR1 and CDR2: SGHNT and YENEEA. The chain's CDR3 is CASSKGQGGNQPQHF. The CDR3 bases are TGTGCCAGCAGCAAGGGACAGGGCGGCAATCAGCCCCAGCATTTT.

In this sample, this clonotype turned up a few times. V and J are TRBV11-2 and TRBJ2-5; D is undetermined. This CDR3 is 12 amino acids long. Trimming left V 5 bases short and J 10 bases short, with 14 bases between. Germline V gene lookup returns CDR1 SGHAT and CDR2 FQNNGV. For the CDR3, the DNA is TGTGCCAGCAGCCCTGGAGAGGCAGTCCAGTACTTC. Translation: CASSPGEAVQYF. The full variable domain, in which reference TRBV11-2 and TRBJ2-5 provide the parts outside the CDR3, is EAGVAQSPRYKIIEKRQSVAFWCNPISGHATLYWYQQILGQGPKLLIQFQNNGVVDDSQLPKDRFSAERLKGVDSTLKIQPAKLEDSAVYLCASSPGEAVQYFGPGTRLLVL.

This clonotype came up a few times. The rearrangement joins TRBV4-1 to TRBJ2-6, with D uncertain. V lost 3 bases to trimming and J lost 2 bases, with 5 bases between them. The CDR3 consists of 14 residues. Germline values: CDR1 MGHRA, CDR2 YSYEKL. CDR3 amino acids: CASSHYAGANVLTF. The CDR3, as DNA: TGCGCCAGCAGCCACTATGCTGGGGCCAACGTCCTGACTTTC.

The rearrangement uses TRBV20-1 and TRBJ2-3; D possibly corresponds to TRBD1 (6 bases). In germline, CDR1 is DFQATT, CDR2 SNEGSKA (reference sequence). V was pared by 4 bases and J by 2 bases, with 16 bases between. The length of the CDR3 is 15 residues. The CDR3 reads CSATRQGTYTDTQYF. The CDR3 nucleotides read TGCAGTGCTACCAGGCAGGGGACATACACAGATACGCAGTATTTT.

The rearrangement joins TRBV10-1 to TRBJ2-7, with D unclear. Germline V gene lookup returns CDR1 WNHNN and CDR2 SYGVQD (reference sequence). The V and J ends lost 0 bases and 5 bases respectively, with 5 bases between them. This CDR3 has 12 amino acids. The CDR3 nucleotides read TGCGCCAGCAGTGAGTCTAGAGACGAGCAGTACTTC. This encodes CASSESRDEQYF.

This chain links TRBV12-3 or TRBV12-4 with TRBJ2-5; TRBD2 aligns across 16 bases. The end of the DNA is better explained by TRBJ2-1, so the J call may be wrong. CDR3 length: 22 residues. CDR3 protein: CASSLGSGFPGTSGGADNEQFF. The CDR3 DNA is TGTGCCAGCAGTTTAGGTAGTGGATTTCCCGGGACTAGCGGGGGGGCAGACAATGAGCAGTTCTTC.

This sequence joins TRBV7-2 and TRBJ2-5; TRBD2 agrees at 14 bases. The J call may be incorrect, as the DNA end agrees better with TRBJ2-1. This CDR3 contains 16 residues. Germline CDR1 reads SGHTA; CDR2 reads FQGNSA. The CDR3 sequence is CASSLQRTSGGPEQFF. In nucleotides, the CDR3 is TGTGCCAGCAGCCTCCAGCGGACTAGCGGGGGGCCTGAGCAGTTCTTC.